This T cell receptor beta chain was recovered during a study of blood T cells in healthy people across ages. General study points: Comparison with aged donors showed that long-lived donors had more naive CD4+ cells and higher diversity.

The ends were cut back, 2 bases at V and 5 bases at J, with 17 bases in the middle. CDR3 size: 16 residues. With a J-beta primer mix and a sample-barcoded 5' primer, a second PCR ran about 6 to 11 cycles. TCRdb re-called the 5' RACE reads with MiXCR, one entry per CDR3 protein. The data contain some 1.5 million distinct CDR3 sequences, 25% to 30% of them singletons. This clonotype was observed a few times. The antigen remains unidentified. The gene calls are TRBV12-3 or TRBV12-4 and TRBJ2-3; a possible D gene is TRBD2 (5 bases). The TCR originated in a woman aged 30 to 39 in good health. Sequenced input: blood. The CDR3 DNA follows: TGTGCCAGCAGTTTAACCGTCGGCAGGAGGAAAGATACGCAGTATTTT. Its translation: CASSLTVGRRKDTQYF.